These 2 T cell receptor beta chains originate from one sample sequenced in a study of blood T cell repertoires in COVID-19. TCRdb's copy holds only in-frame clones and misses some; the assay was immunoSEQ multiplex PCR. Of 35,000 to 45,000 clones detected, about 91% appear once; the ten largest clones hold 5.5% to 8.5%. The sequenced material came from peripheral blood. The source of these receptors is a human donor in a cohort sampled during active COVID-19.

The chain combines TRBV7-8 with TRBJ2-3, with 11 bases fitting TRBD2. The V and J ends lost 4 bases and 5 bases, in that order; junction bases with no gene match: 8. The CDR3 contains 16 residues. CDR1 and CDR2 from the germline V gene are SGHVS and FQNEAQ. This CDR3 is CASSSIIAGGQDTQYF. In nucleotides, the CDR3 is TGTGCCAGCAGCTCCATTATAGCGGGGGGGCAAGATACGCAGTATTTT.

The rearrangement joins TRBV9 to TRBJ2-1; no clear D. V was cut by 1 base and J by 5 bases, with 13 bases left in between. Germline CDR1 is SGDLS and CDR2 is YYNGEE. The CDR3 spans 15 residues. The CDR3 coding sequence is TGTGCCAGCAGCGTACTATCTGGTCCTAACAATGAGCAGTTCTTC. It codes for CASSVLSGPNNEQFF.